These 32 T cell receptor beta chains came from one sample sequenced in a study of blood T cell repertoires in COVID-19. Sequenced by immunoSEQ multiplex PCR; TCRdb stores in-frame clones only, minus some. The table records more than 110,000 clones, 70% to 80% of them present only once. Sequenced: peripheral blood. Receptors were obtained from an elderly woman with active or convalescent COVID-19.

The chain carries TRBV28 and TRBJ1-1, with unresolved D. The CDR3 has 15 residues. V lost 2 bases and J lost 4, with 14 bases in between. Per the germline V gene, CDR1 is MDHEN and CDR2 is SYDVKM. The CDR3 DNA follows: TGTGCCAGCAGTTTAACCCTGCCACGGGGCACTGAAGCTTTCTTT. Protein sequence: CASSLTLPRGTEAFF.

The chain recombines TRBV7-9 with TRBJ1-1; maybe TRBD1 (5 bases). Trimming took 5 bases from V and 6 from J, leaving 16 bases between them. CDR1 and CDR2 from the germline V gene are SEHNR and FQNEAQ (reference sequence). CDR3 length: 14 residues. The CDR3 DNA reads as TGTGCCAGCAGCCCACTGGGTAGGGGCGCTGAAGCTTTCTTT. Translation gives CASSPLGRGAEAFF.

The rearrangement links TRBV5-1 to TRBJ1-1; 7 bases line up with TRBD1. CDR1 and CDR2 from the germline V gene are SGHRS and YFSETQ. The CDR3 consists of 14 residues. J gave up 1 base and V 4 bases, and 4 bases lay outside the gene matches. CDR3 loop: CASSIGTANTEAFF. For the CDR3, the DNA is TGCGCCAGCAGCATTGGGACAGCGAACACTGAAGCTTTCTTT.

The chain uses TRBV29-1 and TRBJ1-1; tentatively, D is TRBD1 (6 bases). CDR3 size: 12 residues. V lost 6 bases and J 11 bases, leaving 19 bases between the germline ends. From germline, CDR1 is SQVTM and CDR2 ANQGSEA. CDR3 nucleotides: TGCAGCGTCGGGGGGGGCGGAGTTCGGGCTTTCTTT. Its translation is CSVGGGGVRAFF.

The chain recombines TRBV5-1 with TRBJ1-6; maybe TRBD1 (6 bases). The CDR3 is 15 amino acids. V was shortened by 4 bases and J by 1 base, with 9 bases between the two germline ends. Germline V gene data show CDR1 as SGHRS and CDR2 as YFSETQ. CDR3 in DNA: TGCGCCAGCAGCAACAGGGAGTCCTATAATTCACCCCTCCACTTT. This translates into CASSNRESYNSPLHF.

The V and J genes are TRBV7-9 and TRBJ2-7; 9 nucleotides agree with TRBD2. The junction had 8 bases not matched to a gene; V was cut back by 4 bases and J by 1 base. This CDR3 has 16 residues. CDR1 and CDR2 from the germline V gene are SEHNR and FQNEAQ (reference sequence). In nucleotides, the CDR3 is TGTGCCAGCAGCTCCCACCTAGCGGGGCGGTCCTACGAGCAGTACTTC. The encoded protein is CASSSHLAGRSYEQYF.

The J gene is TRBJ2-7, the V gene TRBV27; perhaps TRBD1 as D (6 bases). Trimming cost V 1 base and J 3 bases, with 13 bases left between them. The germline V gene encodes CDR1 MNHEY and CDR2 SMNVEV (reference sequence). CDR3 length: 15 amino acids. CDR3 in amino acids: CASSLLGAGIYEQYF. As DNA, the CDR3 is TGTGCCAGCAGTTTATTGGGGGCTGGTATCTACGAGCAGTACTTC.

The chain joins TRBV6-5 to TRBJ1-6; 9 bases are a match to TRBD1. After removal of 2 bases from V and 5 bases from J, the junction contained 4 bases not matched to a gene. Germline CDR1 reads MNHEY; CDR2 reads SVGAGI. The length of the CDR3 is 16 residues. CDR3 region: CASSYGGDRDNSPLHF. The CDR3 region has the DNA TGTGCCAGCAGTTACGGGGGGGACAGGGATAATTCACCCCTCCACTTT.

This clone has only one observation. This chain links TRBV7-9 with TRBJ1-2, with D perhaps matching TRBD1 (5 bases). Germline assignment: CDR1 SEHNR and CDR2 FQNEAQ (reference sequence). The CDR3 is 15 amino acids. Trimming took off 7 bases at V and 3 bases at J, with 18 bases between the two ends. Here the CDR3 reads CASTLGDSSHYGYTF. The CDR3 coding sequence is TGTGCCAGCACTCTGGGGGACTCATCCCACTATGGCTACACCTTC.

The rearrangement links TRBV9 to TRBJ2-5; a possible D gene is TRBD2 (6 bases). The CDR3 extends over 16 amino acids. Trimming stripped 4 bases from V and 0 bases from J, with 16 bases between. Germline values: CDR1 SGDLS, CDR2 YYNGEE. The CDR3 reads CASSPGEAWDQETQYF. In DNA form, the CDR3 reads TGTGCCAGCAGCCCGGGGGAGGCCTGGGACCAAGAGACCCAGTACTTC.

This sequence joins TRBV28 and TRBJ1-5, with 10 nucleotides matching TRBD1. CDR1 MDHEN and CDR2 SYDVKM come from the germline V gene. The CDR3 length is 15 residues. The V gene end was trimmed by 5 bases and the J gene end by 9 bases; junction bases not matched to a gene: 10. The CDR3 loop reads CASSPPTGGLTPQHF. As DNA, the CDR3 is TGTGCCAGCAGTCCCCCGACAGGGGGCCTGACGCCCCAGCATTTT. The whole variable domain, filled in from reference TRBV28 and TRBJ1-5, reads DVKVTQSSRYLVKRTGEKVFLECVQDMDHENMFWYRQDPGLGLRLIYFSYDVKMKEKGDIPEGYSVSREKKERFSLILESASTNQTSMYLCASSPPTGGLTPQHFGDGTRLSIL.

The chain joins TRBV10-3 to TRBJ1-3; D not resolved. This CDR3 is built from 15 residues. V was shortened by 0 bases and J by 1 base, with 7 bases between the two germline ends. Per germline, CDR1 ENHRY and CDR2 SYGVKD. The CDR3 nucleotides read TGTGCCATCAGTGAGTCTGCGGTTTCTGGAAACACCATATATTTT. As protein: CAISESAVSGNTIYF.

The V call is TRBV28, the J call TRBJ2-5; no definite D call. The CDR3 loop spans 14 amino acids. The germline V gene has CDR1 MDHEN and CDR2 SYDVKM. The V end was cut by 4 bases, the J end by 2 bases, with 11 bases between. As DNA, the CDR3 is TGTGCCAGCAGTTCGCCCAGTAATCAAGAGACCCAGTACTTC. It is translated as CASSSPSNQETQYF. Full variable domain (remainder filled in from reference TRBV28 and TRBJ2-5): DVKVTQSSRYLVKRTGEKVFLECVQDMDHENMFWYRQDPGLGLRLIYFSYDVKMKEKGDIPEGYSVSREKKERFSLILESASTNQTSMYLCASSSPSNQETQYFGPGTRLLVL.

This clone has only a few counts. The gene calls are TRBV28 and TRBJ2-7, with 11 bases matching TRBD1. J was trimmed by 7 bases and V by 8 bases; bases with no gene match: 10. The CDR3 has 14 amino acids. Per germline, CDR1 MDHEN and CDR2 SYDVKM. The CDR3 region has the DNA TGTGCCAGCGGAGGGACAGGGGGTCTGCGGGAGCAGTACTTC. Its translation: CASGGTGGLREQYF.

V usage is TRBV5-8 and J usage is TRBJ1-1, with a weak D call TRBD1 (6 bases). V lost 4 bases and J lost 7, with 20 bases in between. The germline V gene encodes CDR1 SGHTS and CDR2 YDEGEE. The CDR3 consists of 15 residues. DNA of the CDR3: TGTGCCAGCAGCCCTGGGGGCGCATATTGGCGTGAAGCTTTCTTT. Translation: CASSPGGAYWREAFF.

This clone was recorded only once. V usage is TRBV5-6 and J usage is TRBJ1-5; TRBD1 aligns across 7 bases. Per germline, CDR1 SGHDT and CDR2 YYEEEE. The CDR3 covers 14 residues. Unmatched junction bases numbered 0, after V lost 1 base and J lost 2 bases. The DNA of the CDR3 is TGTGCCAGCAGCTTGACAGGGGGCAATCAGCCCCAGCATTTT. As protein: CASSLTGGNQPQHF.

The chain carries TRBV21-1 and TRBJ2-1; TRBD2 is taken as the D call from the table, unchecked against the DNA. TRBV21-1 is an annotated pseudogene. The CDR3 consists of 14 residues. For the CDR3, the DNA is TGTGCCAGCAGCAAGCCAGCGGGGTACAATGAGCAGTTCTTC. This gives the protein CASSKPAGYNEQFF.

V gene TRBV7-9 combines with J gene TRBJ2-5; TRBD1 aligns across 7 bases. Losses at the gene ends were 5 bases for V and 1 base for J; bases not matched to a gene: 4. Germline CDR1 reads SEHNR; CDR2 reads FQNEAQ (reference sequence). The CDR3 totals 14 residues. The CDR3 reads CASSEGGSQETQYF. The DNA of the CDR3 is TGTGCCAGCAGCGAAGGGGGCAGCCAAGAGACCCAGTACTTC.

The rearrangement joins TRBV10-3 to TRBJ2-1; D is perhaps TRBD2 (6 bases). This CDR3 has 14 residues. V dropped 4 bases and J dropped 3 bases, with 10 bases sitting between them. CDR1 is ENHRY and CDR2 is SYGVKD in the germline V gene. Here the CDR3 DNA reads TGTGCCATCAGTGCCGAGGACTACTACAATGAGCAGTTCTTC. Its protein is CAISAEDYYNEQFF.

This chain uses TRBV7-2 with TRBJ2-1, with TRBD2 matching 10 bases. The CDR3 sequence is 16 residues long. The germline CDR1 and CDR2 sequences are SGHTA and FQGNSA. J was trimmed by 3 bases and V by 6 bases; bases with no gene match: 8. CDR3 region: CASSSRAGGSYNEQFF. CDR3 bases: TGTGCCAGCAGTTCTAGAGCGGGGGGGAGCTACAATGAGCAGTTCTTC.

The rearrangement joins TRBV7-3 to TRBJ2-7; 8 bases map to TRBD2. The CDR3 runs 13 residues. CDR1 SGHTA and CDR2 FQGTGA come from the germline V gene. V gave up 3 bases and J gave up 4 bases; unmatched junction bases: 2. CDR3 sequence: CASSLGGRYEQYF. As DNA, the CDR3 is TGTGCCAGCAGCTTGGGCGGGAGGTACGAGCAGTACTTC.

V is TRBV5-8 and J is TRBJ1-1; D not resolved. CDR1 is SGHTS and CDR2 is YDEGEE in the germline V gene. V lost 5 bases and J lost 10, with 18 bases in between. The CDR3 extends over 13 amino acids. The CDR3 DNA sequence: TGTGCCAGCAGTCTAACGAGGGCCAAACCAGCTTTCTTT. This sequence encodes CASSLTRAKPAFF. Looking up the rest from reference TRBV5-8 and TRBJ1-1 gives the full variable domain: EAGVTQSPTHLIKTRGQQATLRCSPISGHTSVYWYQQALGLGLQFLLWYDEGEERNRGNFPPRFSGRQFPNYSSELNVNALELEDSALYLCASSLTRAKPAFFGQGTRLTVV.

This clone has just one count. The chain is built from TRBV18 and TRBJ1-1; a possible D gene is TRBD1 (5 bases). Per the germline V gene, CDR1 is KGHSH and CDR2 is LQKENI. The length of the CDR3 is 15 residues. Trimming stripped 3 bases from V and 1 base from J, with 12 bases between. The CDR3 nucleotides are TGTGCCAGCTCACCCATCGCAGGACAGAACACTGAAGCTTTCTTT. Translation: CASSPIAGQNTEAFF.

This sequence joins TRBV5-1 and TRBJ1-5; 8 bases map to TRBD1. V dropped 5 bases and J dropped 4; count of bases not matched to a gene: 8. The germline gives CDR1 SGHRS, CDR2 YFSETQ. CDR3 length: 15 amino acids. The CDR3 reads CASSPGTGGNQPQHF. DNA of the CDR3: TGCGCCAGCAGTCCCGGAACAGGGGGGAATCAGCCCCAGCATTTT.

This clone showed up just a few times. CDR3 sequence (DNA): TGTGCCAGCAGCACAGGAAGAAGGGAAAAACTGTTTTTT. As protein: CASSTGRREKLFF. The chain has TRBV7-9 and TRBJ1-4; possible D gene TRBD1, 5 bases. The CDR3 sequence is 13 residues long. Deletions cut 5 bases from V and 8 bases from J, with 12 bases between. CDR1 and CDR2 (germline): SEHNR, FQNEAQ (reference sequence).

The genes are TRBV6-5 and TRBJ1-1, with a weak D call TRBD1 (5 bases). CDR3 length: 14 amino acids. Trimming left V 4 bases short and J 0 bases short, with 9 bases between. Germline V lookup: CDR1 MNHEY, CDR2 SVGAGI. In nucleotides, the CDR3 is TGTGCCAGCAGTTCGGACAAAATGAACACTGAAGCTTTCTTT. The encoded protein is CASSSDKMNTEAFF.

This chain links TRBV30 with TRBJ1-5, with D tentatively TRBD1 (6 bases). Germline V gene sequence: CDR1 GTSNPN, CDR2 SVGIG (reference sequence). This CDR3 has 13 amino acids. V was cut by 0 bases and J by 6 bases, with 9 bases left in between. The CDR3 bases are TGTGCCTGGAGTGTGAGGGGGGGTCAGCCCCAGCATTTT. This translates into CAWSVRGGQPQHF.

The V and J genes are TRBV3-1 (or the pseudogene TRBV3-2) and TRBJ1-3, with a tentative D call TRBD1 (6 bases). Germline CDR1 reads LGHDT; CDR2 reads YNNKEL (reference sequence). The CDR3 runs 15 residues. V lost 1 base and J lost 9, with 16 bases in between. CDR3 loop: CASSQVGGARGTIYF. CDR3 in DNA: TGTGCCAGCAGCCAAGTGGGGGGGGCTCGAGGCACCATATATTTT.

The sample holds a few counts of this clone. J is TRBJ2-2 and V is TRBV4-1, with TRBD1 matching 8 bases. The CDR3 sequence is 16 residues long. V trimming: 3 bases; J trimming: 5 bases; junction bases outside the gene matches: 8. Germline V CDR1 and CDR2: MGHRA, YSYEKL. The CDR3 reads CASSQGTGSWTGELFF. Written as DNA, the CDR3 is TGCGCCAGCAGCCAGGGGACAGGATCTTGGACCGGGGAGCTGTTTTTT.

The CDR3 protein is CASSRDQRPGLSEAFF. CDR3 coding DNA: TGTGCCAGCTCACGGGACCAACGGCCAGGACTATCTGAAGCTTTCTTT. The chain combines TRBV18 with TRBJ1-1, with D maybe TRBD1 (5 bases). The CDR3 totals 16 residues. Deletions cut 4 bases from V and 6 bases from J, with 21 bases between. The germline V gene encodes CDR1 KGHSH and CDR2 LQKENI.

This clone was detected only a few times. This chain links TRBV10-3 with TRBJ2-7; 7 positions agree with TRBD1. J gave up 2 bases and V 3 bases, and 4 bases lay outside the gene matches. The CDR3 is 14 amino acids. Per germline, CDR1 ENHRY and CDR2 SYGVKD. CDR3 residues: CAISDPGQTYEQYF. CDR3 nucleotide sequence: TGTGCCATCAGTGACCCGGGACAGACCTACGAGCAGTACTTC.

The rearrangement uses TRBV10-3 and TRBJ1-3, with D possibly TRBD1 on 5 matching bases. There are 14 residues in the CDR3. Germline CDR1 ENHRY, CDR2 SYGVKD. Between the trimmed V and J ends, which lost 6 bases and 0 bases, there was a span of 9 bases. CDR3 in DNA: TGTGCCATCAGGAGAGACAGCTCTGGAAACACCATATATTTT. Amino acid sequence: CAIRRDSSGNTIYF.